The T cell receptor beta chain under discussion was sequenced for a study of T cell responses to AZD1222 COVID-19 vaccine. Sequenced by immunoSEQ multiplex PCR; TCRdb stores in-frame clones only, minus some. The repertoire holds around 52,000 clones, with approximately 86% as singletons. This CDR3 contains 17 residues. In germline, CDR1 is SGHDT, CDR2 YYEEEE. Between the trimmed V and J ends, which lost 6 bases and 2 bases, there was a span of 18 bases. The V call is TRBV5-6, the J call TRBJ2-6; D is possibly TRBD1 (6 bases). Sequences were derived from peripheral blood, sampled on day 0 of AZD1222 vaccination. The source is an adult in good health. In nucleotides, the CDR3 is TGTGCCAGCACCCCACGCCAGGGGATAGCTGGGGCCAACGTCCTGACTTTC. This codes for CASTPRQGIAGANVLTF.